This TCR beta chain was profiled in a study of T cell responses to AZD1222 COVID-19 vaccine. Overall study findings and caveats: There were mostly white British donors and more females than males, and clonal diversity was possibly underestimated. Seropositive status at baseline applied to only six AZD1222 recipients. Spike regions recognized by vaccine-associated CD4 TCRs spanned the protein, led by 160-218 and 743-854. Repertoires were obtained solely post-peak T cell response.

The CDR3 length is 13 residues. Germline assignment: CDR1 SGHNT and CDR2 YENEEA. V gave up 4 bases and J gave up 7 bases, with 13 bases separating them. As concerns this clone: Its specificity is unknown.

Clones were sequenced by immunoSEQ multiplex PCR, and TCRdb holds only the in-frame ones, with some missing. The sample records roughly 170,000 clones, about 91% being singletons. The source material was peripheral blood, sampled on day 0 of AZD1222 vaccination. The chain carries TRBV11-3 and TRBJ2-5; no clear D. This receptor was identified in an adult in good health. CDR3 amino acids: CASSSSHLGTQYF. As DNA, the CDR3 is TGTGCCAGCAGCTCAAGTCACCTGGGGACCCAGTACTTC.